This T cell receptor beta chain was sequenced in a study of immune characterization of retroperitoneal liposarcoma. TCRdb analysed the PCR reads with MiXCR anew, one entry per CDR3 protein. Of 10,000 to 15,000 distinct CDR3 sequences in the sample, 47% were seen once. This CDR3 is 19 amino acids long. The V gene's germline CDR1 is MGHDK and CDR2 SYGVNS. J lost 0 bases, V lost 3 bases, and 11 bases had no gene match. The receptor was derived from a female donor with retroperitoneal liposarcoma. The sequencing sample was made of tumor tissue. The chain joins TRBV25-1 to TRBJ2-1; 10 positions agree with TRBD2. CDR3 in amino acids: CASSDRTGLAVSSYNEQFF. The CDR3 DNA reads as TGTGCCAGCAGTGACAGGACCGGACTAGCGGTTAGCTCCTACAATGAGCAGTTCTTC.